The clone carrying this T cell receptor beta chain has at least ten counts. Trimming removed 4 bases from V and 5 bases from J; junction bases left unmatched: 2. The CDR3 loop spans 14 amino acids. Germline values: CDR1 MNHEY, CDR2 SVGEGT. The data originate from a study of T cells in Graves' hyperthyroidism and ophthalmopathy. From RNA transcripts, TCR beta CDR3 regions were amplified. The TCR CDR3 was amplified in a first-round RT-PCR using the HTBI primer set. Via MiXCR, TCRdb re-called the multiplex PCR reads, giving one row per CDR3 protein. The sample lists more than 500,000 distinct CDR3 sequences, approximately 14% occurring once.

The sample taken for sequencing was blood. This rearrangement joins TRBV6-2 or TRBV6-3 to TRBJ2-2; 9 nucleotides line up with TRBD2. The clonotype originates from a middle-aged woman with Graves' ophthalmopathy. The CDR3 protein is CASSFSGSTGELFF. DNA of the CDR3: TGTGCCAGCAGTTTTAGCGGGAGTACCGGGGAGCTGTTTTTT.